The 4 T cell receptor beta chains given below trace back to one sample, sequenced in a study of blood T cell repertoires in COVID-19. Using immunoSEQ multiplex PCR, the repertoire was profiled, and TCRdb retains in-frame clones only, with some absent. The table includes more than 200,000 clones, around four fifths detected once. The sequenced material came from peripheral blood. The receptors were sampled from a woman aged 40 to 50 with active or convalescent COVID-19.

In this sample, this clone turned up once. The rearrangement links TRBV19 to TRBJ2-3; D gene uncertain. Trimming stripped 6 bases from V and 3 bases from J, with 16 bases between. The CDR3 runs 15 residues. Germline CDR1 and CDR2: LNHDA and SQIVND (reference sequence). DNA of the CDR3: TGTGCCAGTAGGTGGCGGTCCTTCGGTACAGATACGCAGTATTTT. Its translation is CASRWRSFGTDTQYF.

The chain links TRBV4-3 to TRBJ2-5; TRBD2 agrees at 11 bases. Trimming cost V 0 bases and J 2 bases; bases outside gene matches: 5. Germline values: CDR1 LGHNA, CDR2 YSLEER. The length of the CDR3 is 17 residues. CDR3 sequence: CASSQDWIAGGQETQYF. CDR3 DNA sequence: TGCGCCAGCAGCCAAGATTGGATAGCGGGGGGGCAAGAGACCCAGTACTTC.

This chain uses TRBV19 with TRBJ2-3; 11 bases align to TRBD2. J lost 8 bases, V lost 7 bases, and 14 bases had no gene match. CDR1 is LNHDA, CDR2 SQIVND, per germline (reference sequence). This CDR3 contains 16 residues. This CDR3 is CASTMTGTSGGGTQYF. In nucleotides, the CDR3 is TGTGCCAGTACCATGACCGGGACTAGCGGAGGGGGTACGCAGTATTTT.

The chain employs TRBV7-3 and TRBJ1-1; perhaps TRBD1 as D (5 bases). Between the trimmed V and J ends, which lost 5 bases and 6 bases, there was a span of 22 bases. Germline V gene lookup returns CDR1 SGHTA and CDR2 FQGTGA. The CDR3 is made up of 16 amino acids. CDR3 nucleotides: TGTGCCAGCAGCCCCGGCTCTTCAGGGCCGTGGGCTGAAGCTTTCTTT. It specifies CASSPGSSGPWAEAFF.